The 12 T cell receptor beta chains below come from one sample, sequenced in a study of OX40 agonist ivuxolimab in advanced cancers. The data were produced by immunoSEQ multiplex PCR, yet TCRdb's version contains in-frame clones alone and is incomplete. Of roughly 50,000 clones detected, roughly 81% appear once; the ten largest clones hold approximately 1.2%. The source was CD4+ or CD8+ T cells sorted from blood, collected in a trial of the OX40 agonist ivuxolimab. The receptor source for this set is an adult with an advanced solid tumor such as melanoma, head and neck, liver or kidney cancer.

This chain joins TRBV6-6 and TRBJ2-7; TRBD1 might be the D (5 bases). The germline V gene has CDR1 MNHNY and CDR2 SVGAGI (reference sequence). V was trimmed by 5 bases and J by 3 bases, leaving 14 bases between them. The CDR3 consists of 14 residues. As DNA, the CDR3 is TGTGCCAGCAGTGCCCATAGGGGCATCTACGAGCAGTACTTC. Protein sequence: CASSAHRGIYEQYF.

V gene TRBV4-1 combines with J gene TRBJ1-6, with D possibly matching TRBD1 (6 bases). The CDR3 contains 15 residues. Germline V gene sequence: CDR1 MGHRA, CDR2 YSYEKL. Trimming removed 0 bases at V and 10 bases at J, with 13 bases between. The CDR3 sequence is CASSQDDRRGSPLHF. The CDR3, as DNA: TGCGCCAGCAGCCAAGATGACAGGAGGGGGTCACCCCTCCACTTT.

The chain joins TRBV28 to TRBJ1-4, with D possibly matching TRBD1 (6 bases). This CDR3 region has 14 residues. The V gene's germline CDR1 is MDHEN and CDR2 SYDVKM. Trimming took 6 bases from V and 5 from J, leaving 13 bases between them. The CDR3 reads CASSPTGINEKLFF. In DNA form, the CDR3 reads TGTGCCAGCAGCCCGACAGGTATAAATGAAAAACTGTTTTTT.

The chain employs TRBV5-6 and TRBJ2-7; the D gene is possibly TRBD1 (6 bases). The CDR3 is 12 amino acids. V was shortened by 5 bases and J by 5 bases, with 11 bases between the two germline ends. Germline V gene lookup returns CDR1 SGHDT and CDR2 YYEEEE. CDR3 bases: TGTGCCAGCAGGTATCAGGGGCACGAGCAGTACTTC. It encodes CASRYQGHEQYF. The full variable domain, with the rest looked up from reference TRBV5-6 and TRBJ2-7, is DAGVTQSPTHLIKTRGQQVTLRCSPKSGHDTVSWYQQALGQGPQFIFQYYEEEERQRGNFPDRFSGHQFPNYSSELNVNALLLGDSALYLCASRYQGHEQYFGPGTRLTVT.

In this sample, this clone turned up once. This rearrangement joins TRBV2 to TRBJ1-4; a possible D gene is TRBD1 (6 bases). V was trimmed by 7 bases and J by 8 bases, leaving 14 bases between them. This CDR3 has 13 amino acids. CDR1 is SNHLY and CDR2 is FYNNEI in the germline V gene. CDR3 residues: CASNGGAGEKLFF. As DNA, the CDR3 is TGTGCCAGCAACGGGGGGGCTGGGGAAAAACTGTTTTTT.

This clone was seen only a few times. The chain joins TRBV19 to TRBJ1-5; no clear D gene. The CDR3 sequence is 13 residues long. V gave up 0 bases and J gave up 9 bases, with 9 bases separating them. The germline V gene encodes CDR1 LNHDA and CDR2 SQIVND (reference sequence). CDR3 bases: TGTGCCAGTAGTATAGAGGACCCCTCGCCCCAGCATTTT. Translating gives CASSIEDPSPQHF.

This clone was found a few times. This rearrangement joins TRBV28 to TRBJ1-1, with unresolved D. The V gene lost 3 bases and the J gene lost 3 bases, with 5 bases spanning the gap. Germline CDR1 MDHEN, CDR2 SYDVKM. This CDR3 contains 12 residues. This chain's CDR3 is CASSFKDTEAFF. The CDR3 DNA is TGTGCCAGCAGTTTCAAAGACACTGAAGCTTTCTTT.

Regarding this clone: Its ends do not fully match the called genes, so a read error is possible. The chain couples TRBV5-6 to TRBJ2-7; possible D gene TRBD1, 7 bases. CDR1 and CDR2 (germline): SGHDT, YYEEEE. This CDR3 contains 16 residues. CDR3 protein: CASSPPGGITGVPVNF. The CDR3 DNA sequence: TGTGCCAGCAGCCCCCCTGGAGGGATTACAGGGGTCCCCGTGAACTTC.

The chain combines TRBV5-6 with TRBJ2-1; 9 nucleotides agree with TRBD2. The CDR3 loop spans 16 amino acids. CDR1 is SGHDT and CDR2 is YYEEEE in the germline V gene. J was trimmed by 3 bases and V by 0 bases; bases with no gene match: 4. DNA of the CDR3: TGTGCCAGCAGCTTGGCTCTAGCGGGAAGCTACAATGAGCAGTTCTTC. Amino acid sequence: CASSLALAGSYNEQFF. The full variable domain, rest sourced from reference TRBV5-6 and TRBJ2-1, is DAGVTQSPTHLIKTRGQQVTLRCSPKSGHDTVSWYQQALGQGPQFIFQYYEEEERQRGNFPDRFSGHQFPNYSSELNVNALLLGDSALYLCASSLALAGSYNEQFFGPGTRLTVL.

The gene calls are TRBV10-3 and TRBJ2-7; unclear D gene. Germline V gives CDR1 ENHRY, CDR2 SYGVKD. The CDR3 consists of 12 residues. V shed 10 bases and J shed 5 bases, with 15 bases lying between them. The CDR3 region is CATSEWGDEQYF. In nucleotides, the CDR3 is TGTGCCACCTCTGAGTGGGGTGACGAGCAGTACTTC.

This chain uses TRBV28 with TRBJ1-2; tentatively, D is TRBD1 (5 bases). Germline-derived CDR1 and CDR2 are MDHEN and SYDVKM. Trimming removed 2 bases at V and 3 bases at J, with 16 bases between. The CDR3 is 16 residues long. CDR3 sequence (DNA): TGTGCCAGCAGTTTAAAGCGGGGCTCCGGAGACTATGGCTACACCTTC. Protein product: CASSLKRGSGDYGYTF.

The rearrangement uses TRBV7-2 and TRBJ1-1; no clear D gene. The germline gives CDR1 SGHTA, CDR2 FQGNSA. There are 16 residues in the CDR3. V gave up 0 bases and J gave up 3 bases, with 14 bases separating them. CDR3 region: CASSLAFVSGDTEAFF. For the CDR3, the DNA is TGTGCCAGCAGCTTAGCGTTTGTCTCCGGGGACACTGAAGCTTTCTTT.